The sequence of this T cell receptor (beta chain) was determined in a study of identifying expanded T cells in peripheral blood. Study-level points and caveats: Clone count variance between approximately 2-week samples rose with total template count. Technical replicates showed roughly 1.2 changed clones; about 2 weeks 15 to 20; four weeks 19.

The count of this clone is one. Its specificity is not known. Profiled with immunoSEQ multiplex PCR; TCRdb holds only in-frame clones, not every one. The sample holds approximately 75,000 clones, under 90% seen once. Collection occurred without any documented infections or immune events in donors. Sequenced material: blood. This receptor was identified in a person aged 18 to 69 in good health.

CDR3 in amino acids: CASSLEYRQGSEKLFF. The CDR3 bases are TGCGCCAGCAGCTTGGAATATCGACAGGGGAGTGAAAAACTGTTTTTT. The chain is built from TRBV5-1 and TRBJ1-4; 8 bases line up with TRBD1. V trimming: 0 bases; J trimming: 7 bases; junction bases outside the gene matches: 8. The CDR3 extends over 16 amino acids. The V gene's germline CDR1 is SGHRS and CDR2 YFSETQ.